Sequencing of this T cell receptor beta chain was carried out in a study of blood T cell repertoires in COVID-19. CDR1 KGHSH and CDR2 LQKENI come from the germline V gene. This CDR3 has 15 amino acids. The ends lost 2 bases at V and 4 bases at J; junction bases unmatched: 4. Measured with immunoSEQ multiplex PCR; TCRdb has only the in-frame clones, and not every one. The table records under 250,000 clones, about 82% of them present only once. This sequence was found in a woman in her seventies with COVID-19, enrolled during active disease. This chain joins TRBV18 and TRBJ2-3; TRBD2 aligns across 9 bases. The sequenced sample consisted of peripheral blood. The CDR3 DNA reads TGTGCCAGCTCACCAGCGGGAGGGACCCCAGATACGCAGTATTTT. This gives the protein CASSPAGGTPDTQYF.